A selection of T cell receptor beta chains follows, all from one sample in a study of shared clonotypes between healthy human individuals. The method was immunoSEQ multiplex PCR; TCRdb's version includes in-frame clones alone and lacks a portion of them. The data hold 2 million to 2.5 million clones, with about 92% observed a single time. Material: naive CD4+ T cells from PBMCs. The receptors derive from a man younger than 30 in good health. Some clones in this sample may be carry-over from other donors' samples. Each CDR3 is given with its conserved first and last residue. Each record gives: V gene, clone size, D gene, J gene, CDR3 DNA, CDR3 protein. D genes are given only for firm matches. Size is omitted from some rows. Given values are once, few, many or a class for expanded clones.

v_gene: TRBV29-1
abundance: -
d_gene: TRBD2
j_gene: TRBJ2-7
CDR3nt: TGCAGCGTTGAAGGCCTAGCGGGAGCCCACTCCTACGAGCAGTACTTC
CDR3aa: CSVEGLAGAHSYEQYF

v_gene: TRBV7-3
abundance: once
d_gene: TRBD2
j_gene: TRBJ2-5
CDR3nt: TGTGCCAGCAGCCCCGGACTAGCGGGACCGGAGACCCAGTACTTC
CDR3aa: CASSPGLAGPETQYF

v_gene: TRBV9
abundance: -
d_gene: -
j_gene: TRBJ1-2
CDR3nt: TGTGCCAGCTCCGGGGGGGGCTATGGCTACACCTTC
CDR3aa: CASSGGGYGYTF

v_gene: TRBV5-4
abundance: -
d_gene: TRBD2
j_gene: TRBJ2-5
CDR3nt: TGTGCCAGCAGCTTTGGGACTAACGGGGAGACCCAGTACTTC
CDR3aa: CASSFGTNGETQYF

v_gene: TRBV6-1
abundance: -
d_gene: -
j_gene: TRBJ2-5
CDR3nt: TGTGCCAGCAGGGATACAGGGCGGGGAGAGACCCAGTACTTC
CDR3aa: CASRDTGRGETQYF

v_gene: TRBV11-3
abundance: -
d_gene: TRBD2
j_gene: TRBJ2-1
CDR3nt: TGTGCCAGCAGCAAGCGGGAGGGCCTTAATGAGCAGTTCTTC
CDR3aa: CASSKREGLNEQFF

v_gene: TRBV6-1
abundance: -
d_gene: TRBD2
j_gene: TRBJ2-1
CDR3nt: TGTGCCAGCAGCTGGACTAGGACTGGAGAGCAGTTCTTC
CDR3aa: CASSWTRTGEQFF

v_gene: TRBV14
abundance: -
d_gene: TRBD1
j_gene: TRBJ2-6
CDR3nt: TGTGCCAGCAGCCGCTACCTGACAGGGTCGTACTCTGGGGCCAACGTCCTGACTTTC
CDR3aa: CASSRYLTGSYSGANVLTF

v_gene: TRBV5-1
abundance: -
d_gene: TRBD2
j_gene: TRBJ2-1
CDR3nt: TGCGCCAGCAGAGATGGCGGAAGAGGGACTAGCGGGTACAATGAGCAGTTCTTC
CDR3aa: CASRDGGRGTSGYNEQFF

v_gene: TRBV7-2
abundance: -
d_gene: TRBD2
j_gene: TRBJ2-1
CDR3nt: TGTGCCAGCAGCCTTAGCGGGAGTTCCTACAATGAGCAGTTCTTC
CDR3aa: CASSLSGSSYNEQFF

v_gene: TRBV7-2
abundance: once
d_gene: TRBD1
j_gene: TRBJ2-7
CDR3nt: TGTGCCAGCAGCCTGGGACAGGGGGTTTCCTACGAGCAGTACTTC
CDR3aa: CASSLGQGVSYEQYF

v_gene: TRBV7-9
abundance: -
d_gene: TRBD2
j_gene: TRBJ2-5
CDR3nt: TGTGCCAGCCTGCTAGCGGGAGCGGAAGAGACCCAGTACTTC
CDR3aa: CASLLAGAEETQYF

v_gene: TRBV6-1
abundance: -
d_gene: TRBD1
j_gene: TRBJ2-7
CDR3nt: TGTGCCAGCAGTGAACAGGGGACAGTGCCGTACTTC
CDR3aa: CASSEQGTVPYF

v_gene: TRBV5-1
abundance: -
d_gene: -
j_gene: TRBJ2-7
CDR3nt: TGCGCCAGCAGCTTGATTCGGACTTCCTACGAGCAGTACTTC
CDR3aa: CASSLIRTSYEQYF

v_gene: TRBV5-4
abundance: once
d_gene: -
j_gene: TRBJ1-1
CDR3nt: TGTGCCAGCAGCTTGCAGTTGAACACTGAAGCTTTCTTT
CDR3aa: CASSLQLNTEAFF

v_gene: TRBV7-3
abundance: -
d_gene: -
j_gene: TRBJ1-1
CDR3nt: TGTGCCAGCAGCTTTGGGGTTTCCTCCACTGAAGCTTTCTTT
CDR3aa: CASSFGVSSTEAFF

v_gene: TRBV14
abundance: -
d_gene: -
j_gene: TRBJ2-3
CDR3nt: TGTGCCAGCAGCCGGGGAGTAGCGGTCTCTAGCACAGATACGCAGTATTTT
CDR3aa: CASSRGVAVSSTDTQYF

v_gene: TRBV5-1
abundance: once
d_gene: -
j_gene: TRBJ1-2
CDR3nt: TGCGCCAGCAGCTTGGAACGGATCTATGGCTACACCTTC
CDR3aa: CASSLERIYGYTF

v_gene: TRBV29-1
abundance: few
d_gene: TRBD2
j_gene: TRBJ2-5
CDR3nt: TGCAGCGTTGAGGGGGGGGGAGAGACCCAGTACTTC
CDR3aa: CSVEGGGETQYF

v_gene: TRBV18
abundance: -
d_gene: -
j_gene: TRBJ1-1
CDR3nt: TGTGCCAGCTCACCACCTTCTATACTGAACACTGAAGCTTTCTTT
CDR3aa: CASSPPSILNTEAFF

v_gene: TRBV7-2
abundance: -
d_gene: -
j_gene: TRBJ2-3
CDR3nt: TGTGCCAGCAGCCGTTCGGGTCGGGCGCAGTATTTT
CDR3aa: CASSRSGRAQYF

v_gene: TRBV2
abundance: -
d_gene: -
j_gene: TRBJ1-1
CDR3nt: TGTGCCAGCAGCTACTCAGGGGACCGGAACACTGAAGCTTTCTTT
CDR3aa: CASSYSGDRNTEAFF

v_gene: TRBV6-1
abundance: -
d_gene: -
j_gene: TRBJ2-2
CDR3nt: TGTGCCAGCAGTGAACTCCCAGGGTACACCGGGGAGCTGTTTTTT
CDR3aa: CASSELPGYTGELFF

v_gene: TRBV28
abundance: -
d_gene: TRBD2
j_gene: TRBJ2-5
CDR3nt: TGTGCCAGCAGCCTAGCGGGAGGGGGAGAGACCCAGTACTTC
CDR3aa: CASSLAGGGETQYF

v_gene: TRBV4-2
abundance: -
d_gene: TRBD1
j_gene: TRBJ1-1
CDR3nt: TGTGCCAGCAGCCGATCCGGGACAGACACTGAAGCTTTCTTT
CDR3aa: CASSRSGTDTEAFF

v_gene: TRBV9
abundance: -
d_gene: -
j_gene: TRBJ2-7
CDR3nt: TGTGCCAGCAGCGTAGCTGAACTAGCCGCCGCGAGTTACGAGCAGTACTTC
CDR3aa: CASSVAELAAASYEQYF

v_gene: TRBV7-3
abundance: -
d_gene: -
j_gene: TRBJ1-3
CDR3nt: TGTGCCAGCAGCCCGACAGGCTCTGGAAACACCATATATTTT
CDR3aa: CASSPTGSGNTIYF